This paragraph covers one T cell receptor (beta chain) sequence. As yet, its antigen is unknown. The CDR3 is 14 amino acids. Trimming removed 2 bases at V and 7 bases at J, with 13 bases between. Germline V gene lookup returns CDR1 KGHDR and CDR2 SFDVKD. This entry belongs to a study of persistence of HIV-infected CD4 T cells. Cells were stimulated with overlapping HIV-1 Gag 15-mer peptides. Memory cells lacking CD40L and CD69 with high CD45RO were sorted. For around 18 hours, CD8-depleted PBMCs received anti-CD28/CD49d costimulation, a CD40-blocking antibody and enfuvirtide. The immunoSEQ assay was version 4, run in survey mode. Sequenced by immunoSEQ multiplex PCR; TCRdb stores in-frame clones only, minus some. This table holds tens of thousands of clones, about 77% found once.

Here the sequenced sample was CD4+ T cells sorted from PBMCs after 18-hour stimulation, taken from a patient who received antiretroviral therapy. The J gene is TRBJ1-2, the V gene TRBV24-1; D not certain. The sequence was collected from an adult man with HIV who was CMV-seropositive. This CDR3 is CATSDWARASGYTF. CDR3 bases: TGTGCCACCAGTGATTGGGCCAGAGCAAGTGGCTACACCTTC.